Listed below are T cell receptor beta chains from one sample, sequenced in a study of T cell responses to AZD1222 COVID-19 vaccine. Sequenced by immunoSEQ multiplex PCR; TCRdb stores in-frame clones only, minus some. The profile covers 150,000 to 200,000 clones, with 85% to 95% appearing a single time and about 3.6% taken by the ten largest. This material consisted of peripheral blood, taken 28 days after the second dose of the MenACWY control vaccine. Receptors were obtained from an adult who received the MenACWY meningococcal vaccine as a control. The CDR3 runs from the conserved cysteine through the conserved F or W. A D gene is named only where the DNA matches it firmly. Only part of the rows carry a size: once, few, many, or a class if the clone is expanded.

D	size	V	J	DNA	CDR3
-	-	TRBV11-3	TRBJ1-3	TGTGCCAGCAGCTTAGGACGCTCTGGAAACACCATATATTTT	CASSLGRSGNTIYF
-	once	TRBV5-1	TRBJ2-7	TGCGCCAGCAGCTTGGGTCCAGGTGCGTTTGGCGAGCAGTACTTC	CASSLGPGAFGEQYF
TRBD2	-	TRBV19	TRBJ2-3	TGTGCCACCAAATCCCGGGGGGGTAGCACAGATACGCAGTATTTT	CATKSRGGSTDTQYF
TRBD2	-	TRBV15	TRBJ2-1	TGTGCCACCAGCGGGACTAGCGGGAGGGCCGGCTACAATGGGCAGTTCTTC	CATSGTSGRAGYNGQFF
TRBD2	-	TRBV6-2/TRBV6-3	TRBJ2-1	TGTGCCAGCAGCCGGACGGGAGGCTACAATGAGCAGTTCTTC	CASSRTGGYNEQFF
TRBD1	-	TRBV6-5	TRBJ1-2	TGTGCCAGCAGCCCGACCTTCGGGACAGGGTATGGCTACACCTTC	CASSPTFGTGYGYTF
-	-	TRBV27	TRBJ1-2	TGTGCCAGCAGCCGGGGTCTTATCTATGGCTACACCTTC	CASSRGLIYGYTF
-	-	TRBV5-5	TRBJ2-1	TGTGCCAGCAGCTTGGGAACGTTGGTAAGGGGACGTGAGCAGTTCTTC	CASSLGTLVRGREQFF
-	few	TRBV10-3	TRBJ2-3	TGTGCCATCAAGGGGTCATTTAGCACAGATACGCAGTATTTT	CAIKGSFSTDTQYF
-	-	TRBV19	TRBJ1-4	TGTGCCAGTAGTATAGTGGGACACCGAGAAACTAATGAAAAACTGTTTTTT	CASSIVGHRETNEKLFF
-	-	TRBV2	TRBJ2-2	TGTGCCAGCAGTGGAACCGCCGGTACCGGGGAGCTGTTTTTT	CASSGTAGTGELFF
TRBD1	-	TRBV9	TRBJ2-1	TGTGCCAGCACATCCCCGATACCGGGACAGGGGGGAAATGAGCAGTTCTTC	CASTSPIPGQGGNEQFF
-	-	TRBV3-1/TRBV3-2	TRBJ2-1	TGTGCCAGCAGCCCACTGGCGGTCCATGAGCAGTTCTTC	CASSPLAVHEQFF
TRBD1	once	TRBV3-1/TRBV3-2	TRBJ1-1	TGTGCCAGCAGCCCCAGACAGGGGGAGACTGAAGCTTTCTTT	CASSPRQGETEAFF
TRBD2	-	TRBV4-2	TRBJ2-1	TGTGCCAGCAGCCAAGATCCAGCGGGAGACCTATACAATGAGCAGTTCTTC	CASSQDPAGDLYNEQFF
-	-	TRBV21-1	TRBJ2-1	TGTGCCAGCAGCAAGCCCTTTAGGGGCGATGAGCAGTTCTTC	CASSKPFRGDEQFF
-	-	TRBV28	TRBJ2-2	TGTGCCAGCAGTCCGGATGGGTCTGGGGTTTTGCCCGGGGAGCTGTTTTTT	CASSPDGSGVLPGELFF
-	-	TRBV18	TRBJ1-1	TGTGCCAGCTCACCAGTCCGGGGGCGAGGCACTGAAGCTTTCTTT	CASSPVRGRGTEAFF
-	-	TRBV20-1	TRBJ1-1	TGCAGTGCTAGTAGGGGAATTGGGATGAACACTGAAGCTTTCTTT	CSASRGIGMNTEAFF
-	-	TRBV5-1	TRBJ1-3	TGCGCCAGCAGCTTGCTGGCAGTACATTCTGGATCTGGAAACACCATATATTTT	CASSLLAVHSGSGNTIYF
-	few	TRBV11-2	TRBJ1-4	TGTGCCAGCACGTCGCAGGGACGCGAAAAACTGTTTTTT	CASTSQGREKLFF
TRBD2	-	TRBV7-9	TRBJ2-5	TGTGCCAGCAGCTTAGCGGGACTAGCCAGGGAGGAGACCCAGTACTTC	CASSLAGLAREETQYF
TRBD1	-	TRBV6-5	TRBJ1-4	TGTGCCAGCTGGGACTCCGGGACAGCTAATGAAAAACTGTTTTTT	CASWDSGTANEKLFF
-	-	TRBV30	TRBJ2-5	TGTGCCTGGAGTTCGACTGGGGAGACCCAGTACTTC	CAWSSTGETQYF
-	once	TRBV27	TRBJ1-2	TGTGCCAGCAGGCGTACAGGGAGTGGCTACACCTTC	CASRRTGSGYTF
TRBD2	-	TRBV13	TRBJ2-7	TGTGCCAGCAGCTTATCTAGCGGGAGTTGGGAGCAGTACTTC	CASSLSSGSWEQYF
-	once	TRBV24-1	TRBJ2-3	TGTGCCACCAGTGCCCGAACTAGGTGGGGCACAGATACGCAGTATTTT	CATSARTRWGTDTQYF
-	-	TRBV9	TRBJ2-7	TGTGCCAGCAGCAACTTCAGGCCAAGCTCCTACGAGCAGTACTTC	CASSNFRPSSYEQYF
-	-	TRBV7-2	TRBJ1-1	TGTGCCAGCAGCTTATCTGGGGGGGGCACTGAAGCTTTCTTT	CASSLSGGGTEAFF
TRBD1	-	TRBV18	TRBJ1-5	TGTGCCAGCTCATCTTCAGGGGGCCGGGGTTGGCCCCAGCATTTT	CASSSSGGRGWPQHF
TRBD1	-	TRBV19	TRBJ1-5	TGTGCCAGTAGTATAAGCAGGGGGCGAGATAGCAATCAGCCCCAGCATTTT	CASSISRGRDSNQPQHF
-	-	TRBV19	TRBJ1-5	TGTGCCAGTACCCTCCGATCGGGTCTGTCGAATCAGCCCCAGCATTTT	CASTLRSGLSNQPQHF
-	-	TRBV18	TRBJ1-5	TGTGCCAGCTCACCAAGGGTTAATAATCAGCCCCAGCATTTT	CASSPRVNNQPQHF
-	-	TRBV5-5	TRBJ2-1	TGTGCCAGCAGCCTGGTCCGGCCCCTGGGCAATGAGCAGTTCTTC	CASSLVRPLGNEQFF
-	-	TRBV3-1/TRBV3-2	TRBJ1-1	TGTGCCAGCAGCCTAAAAGTAGGGGCAGCGGGCACTGAAGCTTTCTTT	CASSLKVGAAGTEAFF
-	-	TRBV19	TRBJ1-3	TGTGCCAGCAACCCCGGGAGGCACCTCTCTGGAAACACCATATATTTT	CASNPGRHLSGNTIYF
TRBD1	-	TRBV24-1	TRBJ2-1	TGTGCCACCAGTGACGCCCGGGACAGGGCCTACAATGAGCAGTTCTTC	CATSDARDRAYNEQFF
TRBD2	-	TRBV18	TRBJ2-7	TGTGCCAGCTCACCTCTAGCGGGAGCCGCCGAGCAGTACTTC	CASSPLAGAAEQYF
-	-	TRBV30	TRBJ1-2	TGTGCCTGGAGTGGGGGACCAGGGAAGTATGGCTACACCTTC	CAWSGGPGKYGYTF
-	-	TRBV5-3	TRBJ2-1	TGTGCCAGAAGTCCTAATAACTACAATGAGCAGTTCTTC	CARSPNNYNEQFF
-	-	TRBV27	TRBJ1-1	TGTGCCAGCAGTTTATACCCGGGTTCGAACACTGAAGCTTTCTTT	CASSLYPGSNTEAFF
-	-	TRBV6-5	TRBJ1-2	TGTGCCAGCCTCACCCCTGGGCAGAACTATGGCTACACCTTC	CASLTPGQNYGYTF
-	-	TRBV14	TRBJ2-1	TGTGCCAGCAGCCAAGATCGGTCCGGGTTGAGCTCCTACAATGAGCAGTTCTTC	CASSQDRSGLSSYNEQFF
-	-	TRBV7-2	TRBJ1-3	TGTGCCAGCAGCTTAGGTGGCACTGGAAACACCATATATTTT	CASSLGGTGNTIYF
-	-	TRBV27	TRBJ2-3	TGTGCCAGCAGTTTTAACAGGCCCACAGATACGCAGTATTTT	CASSFNRPTDTQYF
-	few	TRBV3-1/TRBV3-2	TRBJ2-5	TGTGCCAGCAGCCAAGAACAGAGGCAAGAGACCCAGTACTTC	CASSQEQRQETQYF
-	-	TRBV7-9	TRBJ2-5	TGTGCCAGCAGCTTAGGGGCTTATCAAGAGACCCAGTACTTC	CASSLGAYQETQYF
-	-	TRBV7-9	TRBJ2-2	TGTGCCAGCAGCTTGTCCAGGGAGCTGTTTTTT	CASSLSRELFF
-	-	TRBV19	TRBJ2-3	TGTGCCAGTAGTGTTCACCTGGCCACAGATACGCAGTATTTT	CASSVHLATDTQYF
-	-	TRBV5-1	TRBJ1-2	TGCGCCAGCAGCTTAGACAAGTATGGCTACACCTTC	CASSLDKYGYTF
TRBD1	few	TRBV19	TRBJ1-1	TGTGCCACTAAGCAGGGGGCGGGCACTGAAGCTTTCTTT	CATKQGAGTEAFF
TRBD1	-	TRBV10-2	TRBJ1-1	TGCGCCAGCAGTGAGGGGGGACAGGGGAATATGAACACTGAAGCTTTCTTT	CASSEGGQGNMNTEAFF
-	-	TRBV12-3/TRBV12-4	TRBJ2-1	TGTGCCAGCAGCTTGGGGGGAGAGCAGTTCTTC	CASSLGGEQFF